The T cell receptor beta chain described here comes from a study of blood T cell repertoires in COVID-19. Study background: COVID-19 samples collected from the United States, Italy and Spain covered acute and convalescent phases. PBMCs, B-cell-depleted T cells, or T cells were the source of the cDNA or gDNA that made up the material.

Trimming removed 6 bases from V and 1 base from J, with 12 bases in between. Germline values: CDR1 MDHEN, CDR2 SYDVKM. This CDR3 has 14 amino acids. Original processing methods: The assay estimated nucleated cells by amplifying reference gene primers. Sequenced by immunoSEQ multiplex PCR; TCRdb stores in-frame clones only, minus some. V and J calls and clone size are copied from that table; D and trimming were computed from the DNA. The sample lists about 250,000 clones, about four fifths occurring once. V usage is TRBV28 and J usage is TRBJ1-1; perhaps TRBD1 as D (5 bases). This clonotype was obtained from a woman between 40 and 55 years old who had recovered from COVID-19. The sequencing sample was made of peripheral blood. The CDR3 bases are TGTGCCAGCAGGGAACAGGTCTCGAACACTGAAGCTTTCTTT. Its protein product is CASREQVSNTEAFF.